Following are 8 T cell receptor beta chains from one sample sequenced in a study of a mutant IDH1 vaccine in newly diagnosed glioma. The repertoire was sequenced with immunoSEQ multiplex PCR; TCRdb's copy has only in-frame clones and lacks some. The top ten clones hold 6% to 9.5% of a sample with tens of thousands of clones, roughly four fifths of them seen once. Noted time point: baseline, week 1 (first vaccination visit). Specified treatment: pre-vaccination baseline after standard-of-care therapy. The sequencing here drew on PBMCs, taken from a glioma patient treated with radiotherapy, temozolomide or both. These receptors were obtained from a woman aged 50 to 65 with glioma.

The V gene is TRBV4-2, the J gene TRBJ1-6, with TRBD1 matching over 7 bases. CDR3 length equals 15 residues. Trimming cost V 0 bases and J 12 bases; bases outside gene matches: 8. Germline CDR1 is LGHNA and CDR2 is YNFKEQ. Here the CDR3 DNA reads TGTGCCAGCAGCCAAGATCGACAGGGTGTTGGACCCCTCCACTTT. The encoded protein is CASSQDRQGVGPLHF.

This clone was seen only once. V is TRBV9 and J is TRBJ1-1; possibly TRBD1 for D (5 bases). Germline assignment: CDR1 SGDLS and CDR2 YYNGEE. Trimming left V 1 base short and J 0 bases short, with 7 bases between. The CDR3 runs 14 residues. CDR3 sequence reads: CASSVQGMNTEAFF. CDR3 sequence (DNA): TGTGCCAGCAGCGTACAGGGCATGAACACTGAAGCTTTCTTT.

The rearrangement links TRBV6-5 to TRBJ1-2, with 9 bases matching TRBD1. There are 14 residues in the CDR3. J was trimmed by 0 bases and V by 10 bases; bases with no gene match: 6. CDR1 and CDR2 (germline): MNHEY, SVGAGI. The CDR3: CATGTGPSNYGYTF. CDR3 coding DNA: TGTGCCACCGGGACAGGGCCTTCTAACTATGGCTACACCTTC.

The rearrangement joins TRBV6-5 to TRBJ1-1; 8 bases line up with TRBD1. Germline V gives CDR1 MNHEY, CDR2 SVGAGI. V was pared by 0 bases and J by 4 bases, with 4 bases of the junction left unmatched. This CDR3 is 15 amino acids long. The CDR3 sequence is CASSYSGTGGTEAFF. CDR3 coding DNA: TGTGCCAGCAGTTACTCCGGGACAGGTGGCACTGAAGCTTTCTTT.

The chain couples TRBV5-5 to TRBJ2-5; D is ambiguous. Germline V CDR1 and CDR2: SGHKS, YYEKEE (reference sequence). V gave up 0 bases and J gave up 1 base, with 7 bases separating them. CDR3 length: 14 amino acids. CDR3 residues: CASSLGRFQETQYF. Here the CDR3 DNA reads TGTGCCAGCAGCTTGGGACGGTTCCAAGAGACCCAGTACTTC.

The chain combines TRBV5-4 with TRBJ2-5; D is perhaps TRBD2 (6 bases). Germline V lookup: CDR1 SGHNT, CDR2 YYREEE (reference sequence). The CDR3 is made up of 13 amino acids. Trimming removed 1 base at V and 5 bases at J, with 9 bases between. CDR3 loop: CASSLRGRETQYF. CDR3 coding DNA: TGTGCCAGCAGCTTGCGGGGGAGGGAGACCCAGTACTTC.

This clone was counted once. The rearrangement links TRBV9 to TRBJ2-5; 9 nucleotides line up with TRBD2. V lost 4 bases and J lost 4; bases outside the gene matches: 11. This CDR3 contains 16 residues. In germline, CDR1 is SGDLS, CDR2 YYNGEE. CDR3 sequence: CASSPSGGGAGETQYF. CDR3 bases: TGTGCCAGCAGCCCTTCCGGCGGGGGGGCCGGAGAGACCCAGTACTTC.

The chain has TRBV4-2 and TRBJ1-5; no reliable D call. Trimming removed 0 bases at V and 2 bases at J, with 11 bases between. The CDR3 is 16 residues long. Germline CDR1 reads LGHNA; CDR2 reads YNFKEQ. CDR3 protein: CASSQDWQAGNQPQHF. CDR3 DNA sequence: TGTGCCAGCAGCCAAGATTGGCAGGCAGGCAATCAGCCCCAGCATTTT.